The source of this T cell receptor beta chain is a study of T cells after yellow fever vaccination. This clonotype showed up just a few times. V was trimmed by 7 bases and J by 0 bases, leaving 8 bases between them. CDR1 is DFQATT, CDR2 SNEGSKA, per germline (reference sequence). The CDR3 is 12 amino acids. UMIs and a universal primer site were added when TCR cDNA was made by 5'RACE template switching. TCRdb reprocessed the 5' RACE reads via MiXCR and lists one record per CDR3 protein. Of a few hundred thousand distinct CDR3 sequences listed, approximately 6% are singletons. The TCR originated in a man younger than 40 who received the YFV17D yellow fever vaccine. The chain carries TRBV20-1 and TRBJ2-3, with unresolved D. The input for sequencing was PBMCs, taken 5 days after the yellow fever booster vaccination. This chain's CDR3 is CSVPHSTDTQYF. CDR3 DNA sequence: TGCAGTGTCCCCCACAGCACAGATACGCAGTATTTT.